The 2 T cell receptor beta chains given below trace back to one sample, sequenced in a study of cytomegalovirus exposure and HLA in healthy donors. The PCR had 60 Vbeta and 13 Jbeta primers. The assay was immunoSEQ multiplex PCR, and TCRdb's table has in-frame clones only and misses some. The sample includes about 160,000 clones, approximately 81% seen only once; the top ten take more than 2%. Input material: PBMCs. Receptors originate from a man aged 18 to 35 in good health and CMV-seropositive.

This clone was picked up one time. V is TRBV19 and J is TRBJ2-1; 13 bases map to TRBD2. Trimming at V came to 0 bases and at J to 4 bases, leaving 3 bases not matched to a gene. CDR1 and CDR2 (germline): LNHDA, SQIVND (reference sequence). The CDR3 is 17 residues long. The CDR3 nucleotides read TGTGCCAGTAGTATAGATCGACTAGCGGGGGGTTACAATGAGCAGTTCTTC. Translating it yields CASSIDRLAGGYNEQFF.

This chain connects TRBV6-5 to TRBJ1-6; no clear D gene. The CDR3 sequence is 13 residues long. V lost 8 bases and J 6 bases, leaving 11 bases between the germline ends. Germline CDR1 is MNHEY and CDR2 is SVGAGI. The CDR3 region is CASHEASNSPLHF. Written as DNA, the CDR3 is TGTGCCAGCCACGAAGCGAGTAATTCACCCCTCCACTTT.